This T cell receptor (beta chain) stems from a study of T cell repertoires in cytomegalovirus infection. This clonotype occurred many times. One entry per CDR3 protein, called by TCRdb with MiXCR from the reads. This sample has 200,000 to 250,000 distinct CDR3 sequences, with approximately 22% found just once. V gave up 2 bases and J gave up 6 bases, with 13 bases separating them. The CDR3 runs 15 residues. Germline V CDR1 and CDR2: MNHEY, SMNVEV (reference sequence). The receptor was derived from a human donor in good health (CMV status not recorded). Some clones in this sample may be carry-over from other donors' samples. The chain combines TRBV27 with TRBJ2-2; tentatively, D is TRBD2 (7 bases). Sequencing was performed on CD8+ T cells from PBMCs. CDR3 bases: TGTGCCAGCAGTTTACTAGGGGGGGAAGCCGGGGAGCTGTTTTTT. Residues: CASSLLGGEAGELFF.